Below, 13 T cell receptor beta chains from the same sample are listed, as sequenced in a study of blood T cell repertoires in COVID-19. The assay was immunoSEQ multiplex PCR, and TCRdb's table has in-frame clones only and misses some. In the table there are 150,000 to 200,000 clones, about 93% of which are singletons. The sequenced material came from peripheral blood. The receptor source for this set is a woman in her fifties or sixties with acute or convalescent COVID-19.

The V and J genes are TRBV14 and TRBJ1-1, with D possibly TRBD1 on 5 matching bases. Germline assignment: CDR1 SGHDN and CDR2 FVKESK. The CDR3 extends over 15 amino acids. Trimming shortened V by 0 bases and J by 4 bases, and 12 bases separated the two germline ends. CDR3 residues: CASSQEAGLTTEAFF. The CDR3 DNA is TGTGCCAGCAGCCAAGAGGCAGGGCTTACCACTGAAGCTTTCTTT.

The sample holds one count of this clone. The chain uses TRBV24-1 and TRBJ1-1, with 7 nucleotides matching TRBD1. The CDR3 has 14 amino acids. Germline lookup yields CDR1 KGHDR and CDR2 SFDVKD. Unmatched junction bases numbered 4, after V lost 3 bases and J lost 4 bases. DNA for the CDR3: TGTGCCACCAGTGATCCCAGGACAGGCACTGAAGCTTTCTTT. Translation gives CATSDPRTGTEAFF.

The CDR3 nucleotides read TGTGCCAGCAGTTACTCTTACAGGTCTATGAACACTGAAGCTTTCTTT. Amino acids: CASSYSYRSMNTEAFF. The V call is TRBV6-5, the J call TRBJ1-1, with TRBD1 as a possible D gene (5 bases). Germline V gives CDR1 MNHEY, CDR2 SVGAGI. The length of the CDR3 is 16 residues. Trimming shortened V by 0 bases and J by 0 bases, and 11 bases separated the two germline ends.

V is TRBV4-3 and J is TRBJ2-7; 7 bases map to TRBD2. This CDR3 is 16 amino acids long. The V and J ends lost 0 bases and 8 bases, in that order; junction bases with no gene match: 13. Germline CDR1 reads LGHNA; CDR2 reads YSLEER. DNA for the CDR3: TGCGCCAGCAGCCAAGATTATGGCGGGAGTAGTGGCAAGCAGTACTTC. It is translated as CASSQDYGGSSGKQYF.

The chain uses TRBV12-3 or TRBV12-4 and TRBJ1-2; 8 nucleotides match TRBD1. CDR3 size: 13 residues. The V gene end was trimmed by 1 base and the J gene end by 6 bases; junction bases not matched to a gene: 1. The CDR3 DNA is TGTGCCAGCAGTTTAGGACAGGGGAATGGCTACACCTTC. Protein: CASSLGQGNGYTF.

The gene calls are TRBV30 and TRBJ1-1; 8 bases map to TRBD1. The germline V gene has CDR1 GTSNPN and CDR2 SVGIG (reference sequence). Germline trimming cut 2 bases from V and 5 bases from J; bases unmatched to any gene: 4. This CDR3 has 13 amino acids. CDR3 amino acids: CAWSTQGATEAFF. CDR3 coding DNA: TGTGCCTGGAGTACCCAGGGGGCAACTGAAGCTTTCTTT.

This clone was seen once. V is TRBV12-3 or TRBV12-4 and J is TRBJ1-3; no firm D call. Trimming took off 6 bases at V and 0 bases at J, with 6 bases between the two ends. This CDR3 comprises 13 residues. For the CDR3, the DNA is TGTGCCAGCAGAACCAGCTCTGGAAACACCATATATTTT. Its protein is CASRTSSGNTIYF.

The rearrangement joins TRBV10-2 to TRBJ1-2; D possibly corresponds to TRBD1 (5 bases). V lost 6 bases and J 0 bases, leaving 11 bases between the germline ends. Germline CDR1 reads WSHSY; CDR2 reads SAAADI. The CDR3 has 14 residues. The CDR3 region has the DNA TGCGCCAGCAGACATGACAGAACTAACTATGGCTACACCTTC. Its protein product is CASRHDRTNYGYTF.

The chain is built from TRBV9 and TRBJ2-1; 7 bases fit TRBD1. The CDR3 has 16 residues. V lost 4 bases to trimming and J lost 2 bases; unmatched junction nucleotides: 9. Germline-derived CDR1 and CDR2 are SGDLS and YYNGEE. The CDR3 DNA follows: TGTGCCAGCAGCCTTCAGACAGGGCCCACCTACAATGAGCAGTTCTTC. Translation gives CASSLQTGPTYNEQFF.

The chain couples TRBV11-2 to TRBJ2-1; no clear D. Germline CDR1 is SGHAT and CDR2 is FQNNGV. With 11 bases removed from V and 0 bases from J, the gap between germline ends came to 14 bases. CDR3 length equals 14 residues. The CDR3 DNA reads as TGTGCCGGATTCGACCGGAGCTCCTACAATGAGCAGTTCTTC. It specifies CAGFDRSSYNEQFF.

The chain carries TRBV28 and TRBJ1-5; 7 positions agree with TRBD1. The V gene end was trimmed by 1 base and the J gene end by 6 bases; junction bases not matched to a gene: 6. The germline gives CDR1 MDHEN, CDR2 SYDVKM. The length of the CDR3 is 15 residues. CDR3 DNA sequence: TGTGCCAGCAGTTTATCAGGGGGTGGGGGTCAGCCCCAGCATTTT. Translated, it gives CASSLSGGGGQPQHF.

The genes are TRBV27 and TRBJ2-1, with 8 bases matching TRBD2. Germline V CDR1 and CDR2: MNHEY, SMNVEV (reference sequence). V dropped 3 bases and J dropped 4; count of bases not matched to a gene: 5. The CDR3 spans 15 residues. The CDR3 DNA follows: TGTGCCAGCAGTTTCCCCGGGAGGGATTACAATGAGCAGTTCTTC. This gives the protein CASSFPGRDYNEQFF.

V is TRBV25-1 and J is TRBJ2-3, with 10 bases that match TRBD1. The CDR3 contains 16 residues. Germline CDR1 MGHDK, CDR2 SYGVNS. V shed 6 bases, J shed 4 bases, and the junction held 10 bases outside the gene matches. The CDR3 region is CASSADRGRGSDTQYF. The CDR3 DNA reads as TGTGCCAGCAGCGCCGACAGGGGGCGAGGTTCAGATACGCAGTATTTT.